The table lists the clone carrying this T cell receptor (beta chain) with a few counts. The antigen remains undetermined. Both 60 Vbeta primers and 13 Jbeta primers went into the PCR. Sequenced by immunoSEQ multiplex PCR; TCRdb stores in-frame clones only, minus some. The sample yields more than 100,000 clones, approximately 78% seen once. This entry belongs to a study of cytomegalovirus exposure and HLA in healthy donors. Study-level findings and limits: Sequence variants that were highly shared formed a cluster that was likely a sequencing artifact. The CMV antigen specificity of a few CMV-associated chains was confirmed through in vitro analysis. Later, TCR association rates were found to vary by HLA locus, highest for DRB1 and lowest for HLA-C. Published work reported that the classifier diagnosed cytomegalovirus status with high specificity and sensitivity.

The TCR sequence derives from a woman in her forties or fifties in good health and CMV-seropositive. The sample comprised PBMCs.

The DNA of the CDR3 is TGTGCCAGCAGCCCGATGACAGGGGAGCAGTTCTTC. Translating gives CASSPMTGEQFF. The chain uses TRBV7-8 and TRBJ2-1; TRBD1 aligns across 7 bases. Germline V gene sequence: CDR1 SGHVS, CDR2 FQNEAQ. The V segment lost 5 bases and the J segment 10 bases; nucleotides outside the gene matches: 5. The CDR3 covers 12 residues.